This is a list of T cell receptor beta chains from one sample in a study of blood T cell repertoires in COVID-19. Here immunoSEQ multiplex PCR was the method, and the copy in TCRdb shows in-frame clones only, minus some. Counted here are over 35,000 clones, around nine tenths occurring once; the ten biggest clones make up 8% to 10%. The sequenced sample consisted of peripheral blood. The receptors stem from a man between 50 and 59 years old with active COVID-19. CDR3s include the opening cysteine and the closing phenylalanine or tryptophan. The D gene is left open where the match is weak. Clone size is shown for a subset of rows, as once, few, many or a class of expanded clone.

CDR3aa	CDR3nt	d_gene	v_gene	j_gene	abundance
CASSPNLRNEQFF	TGTGCCAGCAGTCCTAACCTCCGGAATGAGCAGTTCTTC	.	TRBV12-3/TRBV12-4	TRBJ2-1	.
CASTDSGGPVKNIQYF	TGTGCCAGCACTGATTCCGGTGGGCCCGTTAAAAACATTCAGTACTTC	.	TRBV28	TRBJ2-4	.
CASRVARDGDIQYF	TGTGCCAGCAGAGTAGCCCGGGATGGGGACATTCAGTACTTC	.	TRBV2	TRBJ2-4	.
CASSLRGTMNTEAFF	TGTGCCAGCAGTTTGCGGGGGACCATGAACACTGAAGCTTTCTTT	.	TRBV28	TRBJ1-1	.
CAWSVRRGGTDTQYF	TGTGCCTGGAGTGTACGCCGTGGAGGGACAGATACGCAGTATTTT	.	TRBV30	TRBJ2-3	.
CAFRGGRAGTGELFF	TGTGCCTTTCGGGGGGGGCGAGCCGGCACCGGGGAGCTGTTTTTT	TRBD2	TRBV6-5	TRBJ2-2	.
CASSWQDYGYTF	TGTGCCAGCAGTTGGCAGGACTATGGCTACACCTTC	.	TRBV6-6	TRBJ1-2	.
CAWSFHATGIYNSPLHF	TGTGCCTGGAGTTTCCATGCGACAGGGATATATAATTCACCCCTCCACTTT	TRBD1	TRBV30	TRBJ1-6	.
CASSLDGGGGELFF	TGTGCCAGCAGCTTAGATGGTGGAGGCGGGGAGCTGTTTTTT	.	TRBV11-3	TRBJ2-2	.
CASSLVEGGTDTQYF	TGTGCCAGCAGCTTGGTAGAGGGCGGCACAGATACGCAGTATTTT	.	TRBV5-4	TRBJ2-3	.
CASSPRGYTEAFF	TGTGCCAGCAGTCCCAGGGGTTACACTGAAGCTTTCTTT	.	TRBV28	TRBJ1-1	.
CASSPSSNYGYTF	TGTGCCAGCAGTCCGTCTTCTAACTATGGCTACACCTTC	.	TRBV28	TRBJ1-2	.
CASSQVVYNSPLHF	TGTGCCAGCAGCCAAGTCGTCTATAATTCACCCCTCCACTTT	.	TRBV3-1/TRBV3-2	TRBJ1-6	.
CASSRRRLAGEGDTQYF	TGTGCCAGCAGCCGAAGACGACTAGCGGGAGAAGGTGATACGCAGTATTTT	TRBD2	TRBV13	TRBJ2-3	.
CASSYGTSFYEQYF	TGTGCCAGCAGTTACGGGACTAGCTTTTACGAGCAGTACTTC	TRBD2	TRBV6-6	TRBJ2-7	once
CASSYRLAPSTDTQYF	TGTGCCAGCAGTTACAGGCTAGCCCCAAGCACAGATACGCAGTATTTT	.	TRBV6-6	TRBJ2-3	.
CASTKTGGVYNEQFF	TGTGCCAGCACAAAAACAGGAGGGGTTTACAATGAGCAGTTCTTC	.	TRBV28	TRBJ2-1	.
CASSSPGTGDARYEQYF	TGTGCCAGCAGTTCCCCCGGGACAGGGGACGCGCGGTACGAGCAGTACTTC	TRBD1	TRBV28	TRBJ2-7	.
CASSPISGILNEQFF	TGTGCCAGCAGCCCCATTAGCGGGATATTAAATGAGCAGTTCTTC	TRBD2	TRBV7-3	TRBJ2-1	.
CASSLDAGGYGYTF	TGCGCCAGCAGCTTGGACGCGGGCGGCTATGGCTACACCTTC	.	TRBV5-1	TRBJ1-2	.
CASSMGLENTEAFF	TGTGCCAGTAGTATGGGACTCGAGAACACTGAAGCTTTCTTT	.	TRBV19	TRBJ1-1	once
CASSLSGWKDNEQFF	TGTGCCAGCAGCTTATCAGGCTGGAAAGACAATGAGCAGTTCTTC	.	TRBV7-2	TRBJ2-1	.
CASSSGLAGELRYEQYF	TGTGCCAGCAGCTCCGGACTAGCGGGGGAACTTAGGTACGAGCAGTACTTC	TRBD2	TRBV7-9	TRBJ2-7	.
CASSLRRTSGHNEQFF	TGTGCCAGCAGTTTGCGCCGGACTAGCGGCCACAATGAGCAGTTCTTC	TRBD2	TRBV28	TRBJ2-1	.
CASRAGLAGQETQYF	TGCGCCAGCCGCGCCGGGCTAGCGGGGCAAGAGACCCAGTACTTC	TRBD2	TRBV5-1	TRBJ2-5	.
CASSPRTGLANTEAFF	TGTGCCAGTAGTCCACGGACAGGTCTTGCGAACACTGAAGCTTTCTTT	TRBD1	TRBV19	TRBJ1-1	.
CASSYSGQGEYGYTF	TGTGCCAGCAGTTACTCGGGGCAGGGGGAATATGGCTACACCTTC	TRBD1	TRBV6-5	TRBJ1-2	.
CASSLLSQGPSYEQYF	TGTGCCAGCAGCTTACTATCACAGGGGCCCTCCTACGAGCAGTACTTC	TRBD1	TRBV7-9	TRBJ2-7	.
CASSLGGGFNEQFF	TGTGCCAGTAGCTTGGGTGGAGGGTTCAATGAGCAGTTCTTC	.	TRBV7-3	TRBJ2-1	.
CASSQDNGRVNNEQFF	TGCGCCAGCAGCCAAGATAACGGGAGGGTCAACAATGAGCAGTTCTTC	TRBD2	TRBV4-1	TRBJ2-1	.
CATEGQGSYEQYF	TGTGCCACAGAAGGACAGGGGTCCTACGAGCAGTACTTC	TRBD1	TRBV24-1	TRBJ2-7	.
CASTGRATTGELFF	TGTGCCAGCACGGGCAGGGCCACCACCGGGGAGCTGTTTTTT	.	TRBV2	TRBJ2-2	.
CASSLTGTSGRASTGELFF	TGTGCTAGCAGCTTAACCGGGACTAGCGGGAGGGCTAGCACCGGGGAGCTGTTTTTT	TRBD2	TRBV7-7	TRBJ2-2	.
CASSLGVNQPQHF	TGCGCCAGCAGCCTCGGGGTGAATCAGCCCCAGCATTTT	.	TRBV4-1	TRBJ1-5	.
CASSPWPRLGTDTQYF	TGTGCCAGCAGCCCCTGGCCCCGCCTGGGCACAGATACGCAGTATTTT	.	TRBV11-2	TRBJ2-3	few
CASRVSSYEQYF	TGTGCCAGCAGGGTTAGCTCCTACGAGCAGTACTTC	.	TRBV28	TRBJ2-7	.
CARLTGTGTLNTEAFF	TGTGCCAGGCTTACCGGGACAGGGACCTTGAACACTGAAGCTTTCTTT	TRBD1	TRBV2	TRBJ1-1	.
CASSLAVNAPGEYF	TGTGCCAGCAGCTTGGCGGTCAACGCCCCGGGGGAGTATTTT	.	TRBV5-8	TRBJ2-3	.
CASSEVAGAHNEQFF	TGTGCCAGCAGTGAAGTGGCGGGAGCTCACAATGAGCAGTTCTTC	TRBD2	TRBV2	TRBJ2-1	.
CATSDTTQETQYF	TGTGCCACCAGTGATACAACACAAGAGACCCAGTACTTC	.	TRBV24-1	TRBJ2-5	.
CASSSRGSVTGELFF	TGTGCCAGCAGTTCCCGAGGGTCGGTCACCGGGGAGCTGTTTTTT	.	TRBV28	TRBJ2-2	.
CASSPSQETQYF	TGTGCCAGCAGTCCATCACAAGAGACCCAGTACTTC	.	TRBV6-5	TRBJ2-5	.
CASSIYQGTNNEKLFF	TGTGCCAGCAGTATATACCAGGGGACTAATAATGAAAAACTGTTTTTT	.	TRBV28	TRBJ1-4	.
CASRSDLNTGELFF	TGTGCCAGCAGAAGCGACTTGAACACCGGGGAGCTGTTTTTT	.	TRBV6-5	TRBJ2-2	.
CASSAGTPITGELFF	TGCGCCAGCAGCGCCGGGACACCGATCACCGGGGAGCTGTTTTTT	.	TRBV10-2	TRBJ2-2	.
CASRRTGDSNQPQHF	TGTGCCAGCAGAAGGACAGGGGATAGCAATCAGCCCCAGCATTTT	TRBD1	TRBV6-5	TRBJ1-5	.
CASSLGLQLASNYGYTF	TGTGCCAGCTCACTAGGACTCCAACTCGCGTCTAACTATGGCTACACCTTC	.	TRBV18	TRBJ1-2	.
CASGIGTANSPLHF	TGTGCCAGCGGTATCGGGACAGCCAATTCACCCCTCCACTTT	TRBD1	TRBV27	TRBJ1-6	.
CAWSVPRTNSGNTIYF	TGTGCCTGGAGTGTACCCCGGACAAACTCTGGAAACACCATATATTTT	.	TRBV30	TRBJ1-3	.
CASVTGGTTEAFF	TGTGCCAGCGTCACGGGGGGAACCACTGAAGCTTTCTTT	.	TRBV6-6	TRBJ1-1	.
CASSFPRLAGALAKNIQYF	TGTGCCAGCAGTTTCCCCCGACTAGCGGGAGCCTTAGCCAAAAACATTCAGTACTTC	TRBD2	TRBV28	TRBJ2-4	.
CASSLGTGGTDTQYF	TGTGCCAGCAGCTTGGGGACAGGAGGCACAGATACGCAGTATTTT	TRBD1	TRBV5-4	TRBJ2-3	.
CASSPRGKGNTAQYF	TGTGCCAGCAGCCCCAGGGGTAAGGGGAATACGGCCCAGTACTTC	.	TRBV28	TRBJ2-5	once
CASSLGTGGHGYTF	TGTGCCAGCAGCCTAGGGACAGGGGGCCATGGCTACACCTTC	TRBD1	TRBV27	TRBJ1-2	.
CASSSRDIQTHEQYF	TGTGCCAGCAGCTCCCGGGACATACAGACCCACGAGCAGTACTTC	.	TRBV7-8	TRBJ2-7	.
CASRREDGGGELFF	TGTGCCAGCAGGCGGGAGGACGGAGGGGGGGAGCTGTTTTTT	TRBD2	TRBV6-5	TRBJ2-2	.
CASSSRLAGGPEGEQFF	TGTGCCAGCAGCTCCCGACTAGCGGGAGGGCCGGAGGGCGAGCAGTTCTTC	TRBD2	TRBV7-9	TRBJ2-1	.
CAITRQLAGGYEQYF	TGTGCCATCACCCGGCAACTAGCGGGAGGGTACGAGCAGTACTTC	TRBD2	TRBV10-3	TRBJ2-7	.
CASSPLAGATDYEQYF	TGCGCCAGCAGCCCACTAGCGGGAGCGACCGATTACGAGCAGTACTTC	TRBD2	TRBV5-1	TRBJ2-7	once